These 21 T cell receptor beta chains came from one sample sequenced in a study of T cell changes during pregnancy in multiple sclerosis. Only in-frame clones appear in the TCRdb table, and some are missing; sequencing was by immunoSEQ multiplex PCR. The repertoire holds about 38,000 clones, about 90% seen once, with approximately 0.36% in the top ten. Sequencing was performed on CD4+ T cells from peripheral blood mononuclear cells, taken after pregnancy. These receptors all stem from a female donor in good health, enrolled as a control in a pregnancy study.

This chain links TRBV5-4 with TRBJ2-5, with 10 bases that match TRBD1. The CDR3 loop spans 17 amino acids. The trim removed 4 bases at V and 5 bases at J, leaving 14 bases unmatched. Germline V gene data show CDR1 as SGHNT and CDR2 as YYREEE (reference sequence). The CDR3 protein is CASSPRSRQGAGETQYF. In nucleotides, the CDR3 is TGTGCCAGCAGCCCGCGGAGTCGACAGGGGGCAGGGGAGACCCAGTACTTC.

The chain combines TRBV10-3 with TRBJ2-3; D not resolved. The CDR3 is made up of 18 amino acids. Germline V gene lookup returns CDR1 ENHRY and CDR2 SYGVKD. V shed 3 bases and J shed 4 bases, with 23 bases lying between them. The CDR3 sequence: CAISDSRKAVRTADTQYF. In DNA form, the CDR3 reads TGTGCCATCAGTGACTCCCGGAAGGCGGTCCGAACGGCAGATACGCAGTATTTT.

The genes are TRBV19 and TRBJ2-7, with 9 bases identical to TRBD2. The CDR3 contains 16 residues. Per germline, CDR1 LNHDA and CDR2 SQIVND (reference sequence). Trimming at V came to 6 bases and at J to 4 bases, leaving 13 bases not matched to a gene. The CDR3 DNA follows: TGTGCCAGTAGCCCTTCGAGTAGCGGGAGCTTATACGAGCAGTACTTC. The encoded protein is CASSPSSSGSLYEQYF.

This clone was seen a handful of times. The genes are TRBV19 and TRBJ1-6; TRBD1 is a possible D gene (5 bases). Trimming shortened V by 4 bases and J by 4 bases, and 8 bases separated the two germline ends. Germline V lookup: CDR1 LNHDA, CDR2 SQIVND (reference sequence). The CDR3 has 14 amino acids. The CDR3 coding sequence is TGTGCCAGTAGTAGCCAGGGATATAATTCACCCCTCCACTTT. Amino acid sequence: CASSSQGYNSPLHF.

The chain uses TRBV18 and TRBJ2-7, with 13 bases aligning to TRBD2. Germline V CDR1 and CDR2: KGHSH, LQKENI. There are 16 residues in the CDR3. J was trimmed by 0 bases and V by 5 bases; bases with no gene match: 4. This chain's CDR3 is CASSAWTSGSSYEQYF. CDR3 sequence (DNA): TGTGCCAGCTCAGCTTGGACTAGCGGGAGCTCCTACGAGCAGTACTTC.

V usage is TRBV27 and J usage is TRBJ2-2; maybe TRBD1 (8 bases). The germline CDR1 and CDR2 sequences are MNHEY and SMNVEV (reference sequence). Trimming cost V 4 bases and J 4 bases, with 22 bases left between them. The CDR3 is 18 residues long. The CDR3 DNA reads as TGTGCCAGCAGTTCGTCCATCACAGGGGGAGGGGGCACCGGGGAGCTGTTTTTT. It encodes CASSSSITGGGGTGELFF.

The chain combines TRBV27 with TRBJ1-4; tentative D call: TRBD1 (5 bases). V lost 6 bases, J lost 8 bases, and 13 bases lay in between. In germline, CDR1 is MNHEY, CDR2 SMNVEV (reference sequence). CDR3 length: 13 amino acids. In nucleotides, the CDR3 is TGTGCCAGCAGGGGGGGTAAGGGGGAAAAACTGTTTTTT. Its translation is CASRGGKGEKLFF.

This clone was recorded once. The rearrangement links TRBV5-1 to TRBJ2-7; weak D call: TRBD1 (5 bases). V was clipped by 3 bases and J by 0 bases, with 7 bases between them. Germline lookup yields CDR1 SGHRS and CDR2 YFSETQ. This CDR3 comprises 13 residues. CDR3 in DNA: TGCGCCAGCAGCTGGGGCATCTCCTACGAGCAGTACTTC. As protein: CASSWGISYEQYF.

The chain links TRBV7-2 to TRBJ1-1; 10 bases map to TRBD1. Per germline, CDR1 SGHTA and CDR2 FQGNSA. With 0 bases clipped from V and 4 bases from J, the junction kept 2 bases outside the gene matches. The CDR3 spans 15 residues. The CDR3 nucleotides read TGTGCCAGCAGCTTAGCGGACAGGGGGACCACTGAAGCTTTCTTT. Its translation is CASSLADRGTTEAFF.

This clone was detected only once. CDR3 in DNA: TGTGCCAGCAGCCCCAGGGGACAGGGAGGTGACGAGCAGTACTTC. Encoded protein: CASSPRGQGGDEQYF. The chain has TRBV16 and TRBJ2-7; TRBD1 matches 9 bases. Germline V CDR1 and CDR2: KGHSY, FQNENV. The junction had 9 bases not matched to a gene; V was cut back by 4 bases and J by 5 bases. The length of the CDR3 is 15 residues. The whole variable domain, filled in from reference TRBV16 and TRBJ2-7, reads GEEVAQTPKHLVRGEGQKAKLYCAPIKGHSYVFWYQQVLKNEFKFLISFQNENVFDETGMPKERFSAKCLPNSPCSLEIQATKLEDSAVYFCASSPRGQGGDEQYFGPGTRLTVT.

This clone has just one count. The gene calls are TRBV2 and TRBJ2-7; TRBD2 might be the D (6 bases). Deletions cut 5 bases from V and 3 bases from J, with 14 bases between. CDR1 and CDR2 from the germline V gene are SNHLY and FYNNEI. The CDR3 is 14 residues long. The CDR3: CASSQSGLNYEQYF. The CDR3 nucleotides read TGTGCCAGCAGTCAATCGGGACTTAACTACGAGCAGTACTTC.

The rearrangement joins TRBV5-6 to TRBJ2-2, with 9 bases lining up with TRBD1. After removal of 7 bases from V and 6 bases from J, the junction contained 10 bases not matched to a gene. Per germline, CDR1 SGHDT and CDR2 YYEEEE. The CDR3 loop spans 15 amino acids. The CDR3 DNA reads as TGTGCCAGCCTCCTGGTGGGACAGGGCTCCGGGGAGCTGTTTTTT. Its translation is CASLLVGQGSGELFF.

The V gene is TRBV6-6, the J gene TRBJ1-3; tentative D call: TRBD1 (5 bases). V dropped 0 bases and J dropped 5 bases, with 8 bases sitting between them. The CDR3 spans 14 residues. Germline lookup yields CDR1 MNHNY and CDR2 SVGAGI (reference sequence). This chain's CDR3 is CASSYSQGRNTIYF. CDR3 DNA sequence: TGTGCCAGCAGTTACTCGCAGGGCAGAAACACCATATATTTT.

This clone came up a few times. The chain carries TRBV29-1 and TRBJ2-1, with D maybe TRBD2 (7 bases). The CDR3 has 13 amino acids. Germline lookup yields CDR1 SQVTM and CDR2 ANQGSEA. V was shortened by 6 bases and J by 8 bases, with 17 bases between the two germline ends. CDR3 DNA: TGCAGCGTGGGGGGGATACAGGGCTATGAGCAGTTCTTC. Translated, it gives CSVGGIQGYEQFF.

The chain combines TRBV18 with TRBJ2-2; TRBD1 is a possible D gene (5 bases). V was clipped by 5 bases and J by 1 base, with 8 bases between them. The length of the CDR3 is 14 residues. Germline V lookup: CDR1 KGHSH, CDR2 LQKENI. The CDR3 sequence is CASSLDRNTGELFF. The DNA for the CDR3 is TGTGCCAGCTCATTAGACAGGAACACCGGGGAGCTGTTTTTT.

The chain links TRBV10-1 to TRBJ1-4, with 10 positions matching TRBD1. Trimming at V came to 8 bases and at J to 10 bases, leaving 1 base not matched to a gene. Germline V gene lookup returns CDR1 WNHNN and CDR2 SYGVQD (reference sequence). The CDR3 totals 11 residues. As DNA, the CDR3 is TGCGCCAGCCGGGACAGGGGAAAACTGTTTTTT. Amino acids: CASRDRGKLFF.

This clone has only one observation. The chain employs TRBV19 and TRBJ2-1; unclear D gene. Trimming took 7 bases from V and 4 from J, leaving 14 bases between them. The CDR3 is 14 amino acids. Germline V gene sequence: CDR1 LNHDA, CDR2 SQIVND (reference sequence). The CDR3 is CASKLSNQYNEQFF. CDR3 bases: TGTGCCAGTAAACTCTCAAACCAATACAATGAGCAGTTCTTC. The full variable domain, completed using reference TRBV19 and TRBJ2-1, is DGGITQSPKYLFRKEGQNVTLSCEQNLNHDAMYWYRQDPGQGLRLIYYSQIVNDFQKGDIAEGYSVSREKKESFPLTVTSAQKNPTAFYLCASKLSNQYNEQFFGPGTRLTVL.

This chain joins TRBV4-1 and TRBJ2-7; 8 bases fit TRBD2. CDR3 length equals 13 residues. J was trimmed by 3 bases and V by 4 bases; bases with no gene match: 2. CDR1 MGHRA and CDR2 YSYEKL come from the germline V gene. CDR3 protein: CASSPGGIYEQYF. CDR3 bases: TGCGCCAGCAGCCCGGGGGGGATCTACGAGCAGTACTTC.

This clone is a singleton in its sample. The V and J genes are TRBV7-9 and TRBJ2-7, with a possible D match to TRBD2 (6 bases). Germline V gene sequence: CDR1 SEHNR, CDR2 FQNEAQ (reference sequence). The CDR3 has 18 residues. V was shortened by 3 bases and J by 0 bases, with 21 bases between the two germline ends. The CDR3 nucleotides read TGTGCCAGCAGCTTTGGGGCGTTACGGGGGTTGAGCTCCTACGAGCAGTACTTC. It specifies CASSFGALRGLSSYEQYF.

V is TRBV30 and J is TRBJ1-2; weak D call: TRBD1 (6 bases). With 5 bases removed from V and 3 bases from J, the gap between germline ends came to 13 bases. This CDR3 is 13 amino acids long. CDR1 and CDR2 from the germline V gene are GTSNPN and SVGIG (reference sequence). This chain's CDR3 is CAWVGQRYYGYTF. The DNA of the CDR3 is TGTGCCTGGGTAGGACAGAGATACTATGGCTACACCTTC.

The chain joins TRBV5-4 to TRBJ2-5; 10 bases align to TRBD2. Germline trimming cut 1 base from V and 1 base from J; bases unmatched to any gene: 7. Per germline, CDR1 SGHNT and CDR2 YYREEE (reference sequence). The CDR3 has 17 residues. CDR3 coding DNA: TGTGCCAGCAGCTTGCCAATAGCGGGGGGCCGCCAAGAGACCCAGTACTTC. Translation: CASSLPIAGGRQETQYF.